A single sample gave rise to the 27 T cell receptor beta chains below, sequenced in a study of blood T cell repertoires in COVID-19. Measured with immunoSEQ multiplex PCR; TCRdb has only the in-frame clones, and not every one. The sample records 90,000 to 95,000 clones, about 90% being singletons. The sequenced material came from peripheral blood. The receptor source for this set is a woman in her seventies with acute or convalescent COVID-19.

V usage is TRBV7-2 and J usage is TRBJ2-7; 9 positions agree with TRBD2. Germline values: CDR1 SGHTA, CDR2 FQGNSA. The CDR3 has 14 residues. J lost 6 bases, V lost 3 bases, and 6 bases had no gene match. CDR3 coding DNA: TGTGCCAGCAGCTTCTCCCTAGCGGGGAGCGAGCAGTACTTC. It specifies CASSFSLAGSEQYF.

V and J are TRBV4-1 and TRBJ2-7; perhaps TRBD1 as D (6 bases). V was shortened by 0 bases and J by 7 bases, with 13 bases between the two germline ends. The germline V gene encodes CDR1 MGHRA and CDR2 YSYEKL. The CDR3 runs 14 residues. CDR3 sequence: CASSQERQAAEQYF. CDR3 bases: TGCGCCAGCAGCCAAGAGCGACAGGCCGCGGAGCAGTACTTC.

The chain has TRBV7-8 and TRBJ2-2; 11 bases line up with TRBD2. This CDR3 has 15 residues. V was clipped by 4 bases and J by 5 bases; unmatched bases: 3. Germline loops: CDR1 SGHVS, CDR2 FQNEAQ. The CDR3 here is CASSSGTSGTGELFF. CDR3 nucleotides: TGTGCCAGCAGCTCCGGGACTAGCGGAACCGGGGAGCTGTTTTTT.

In this sample, this clone turned up once. The V and J genes are TRBV15 and TRBJ2-2; D gene ambiguous. Germline V lookup: CDR1 LNHNV, CDR2 YYDKDF (reference sequence). CDR3 length: 17 amino acids. The V end was cut by 0 bases, the J end by 2 bases, with 13 bases between. The CDR3 loop is CATSRDLAGSNTGELFF. In nucleotides, the CDR3 is TGTGCCACCAGCAGAGATCTTGCAGGATCCAACACCGGGGAGCTGTTTTTT.

The V gene is TRBV5-1, the J gene TRBJ1-1; D unclear. This CDR3 comprises 13 residues. Trimming took off 4 bases at V and 2 bases at J, with 9 bases between the two ends. CDR1 and CDR2 (germline): SGHRS, YFSETQ. The CDR3 DNA follows: TGCGCCAGCAGCAGCACCCGCAACACTGAAGCTTTCTTT. Its translation is CASSSTRNTEAFF.

The gene calls are TRBV7-3 and TRBJ2-7; D gene unclear. CDR1 is SGHTA, CDR2 FQGTGA, per germline. The CDR3 totals 15 residues. Deletions cut 0 bases from V and 3 bases from J, with 12 bases between. The CDR3 nucleotides read TGTGCCAGCAGCTTAACGGGTGGGCAGTACTACGAGCAGTACTTC. Its protein is CASSLTGGQYYEQYF. The entire variable domain, with the rest obtained from reference TRBV7-3 and TRBJ2-7, is as follows: GAGVSQTPSNKVTEKGKYVELRCDPISGHTALYWYRQSLGQGPEFLIYFQGTGAADDSGLPNDRFFAVRPEGSVSTLKIQRTERGDSAVYLCASSLTGGQYYEQYFGPGTRLTVT.

This sequence joins TRBV3-1 (or the pseudogene TRBV3-2) and TRBJ1-1, with TRBD1 matching 7 bases. The germline V gene encodes CDR1 LGHDT and CDR2 YNNKEL (reference sequence). This CDR3 is built from 14 residues. J lost 3 bases, V lost 6 bases, and 7 bases had no gene match. CDR3 nucleotides: TGTGCCAGCAGACGACAGGGTATTGACACTGAAGCTTTCTTT. It specifies CASRRQGIDTEAFF.

The V and J genes are TRBV18 and TRBJ1-6; 9 bases match TRBD1. V shed 4 bases and J 6 bases; nucleotides not matched to a gene: 7. Germline CDR1 is KGHSH and CDR2 is LQKENI. The CDR3 is 16 residues long. This CDR3 is CASSLHGQGINSPLHF. The CDR3 nucleotides are TGTGCCAGCTCACTACACGGACAGGGGATTAATTCACCCCTCCACTTT.

The sample holds a few counts of this clone. This chain connects TRBV5-1 to TRBJ2-2, with 9 bases aligning to TRBD1. Trimming removed 3 bases from V and 6 bases from J; junction bases left unmatched: 6. The CDR3 sequence is 15 residues long. Germline V gene lookup returns CDR1 SGHRS and CDR2 YFSETQ. The CDR3 region has the DNA TGCGCCAGCAGCTCGGACAGGGGTGGGGCCGGGGAGCTGTTTTTT. Its translation is CASSSDRGGAGELFF.

This chain uses TRBV4-2 with TRBJ1-2, with 9 bases aligning to TRBD1. Trimming cost V 7 bases and J 6 bases; bases outside gene matches: 9. Germline lookup yields CDR1 LGHNA and CDR2 YNFKEQ. The CDR3 runs 14 residues. The CDR3 loop reads CASTDSTGGDGYTF. The CDR3 DNA sequence: TGTGCCAGCACCGATTCGACAGGGGGTGATGGCTACACCTTC.

The chain is built from TRBV5-1 and TRBJ1-1; TRBD1 might be the D (6 bases). The CDR3 consists of 14 residues. The germline gives CDR1 SGHRS, CDR2 YFSETQ. V gave up 0 bases and J gave up 5 bases, with 11 bases separating them. In nucleotides, the CDR3 is TGCGCCAGCAGCTTGGTGGCAGGGGTTACTGAAGCTTTCTTT. Protein sequence: CASSLVAGVTEAFF.

In this sample, this clone turned up once. J is TRBJ2-1 and V is TRBV3-1 (or the pseudogene TRBV3-2), with TRBD1 matching over 10 bases. CDR1 and CDR2 (germline): LGHDT, YNNKEL (reference sequence). The length of the CDR3 is 14 residues. V gave up 5 bases and J gave up 7 bases; unmatched junction bases: 5. This chain's CDR3 is CASSYWDRGNEQFF. Here the CDR3 DNA reads TGTGCCAGCAGCTATTGGGACAGGGGTAATGAGCAGTTCTTC.

The chain carries TRBV21-1 and TRBJ1-2. TRBV21-1 is a listed pseudogene. This CDR3 spans 15 amino acids. This CDR3 reads CASSKEFGKRNGYTF. DNA of the CDR3: TGTGCCAGCAGCAAAGAGTTCGGAAAGAGGAATGGCTACACCTTC.

V usage is TRBV29-1 and J usage is TRBJ2-1; no clear D gene. Germline-derived CDR1 and CDR2 are SQVTM and ANQGSEA. This CDR3 has 11 amino acids. Trimming removed 4 bases at V and 5 bases at J, with 6 bases between. CDR3 coding DNA: TGCAGCGTTGTACCAGACAATGAGCAGTTCTTC. This gives the protein CSVVPDNEQFF.

The V call is TRBV3-1 (or the pseudogene TRBV3-2), the J call TRBJ2-1; 9 bases map to TRBD2. CDR3 length: 17 residues. The trim removed 5 bases at V and 9 bases at J, leaving 17 bases unmatched. CDR1 and CDR2 (germline): LGHDT, YNNKEL (reference sequence). CDR3 amino acids: CASSYPLAGGISGEQFF. The CDR3 DNA sequence: TGTGCCAGCAGCTACCCCCTGGCGGGGGGGATTTCGGGTGAGCAGTTCTTC.

The genes are TRBV5-4 and TRBJ2-3; the match to TRBD2 covers 14 bases. V lost 3 bases, J lost 4 bases, and 4 bases stayed unmatched. CDR3 length equals 16 residues. Germline values: CDR1 SGHNT, CDR2 YYREEE (reference sequence). CDR3 sequence: CASSSGLAGASDTQYF. The CDR3, as DNA: TGTGCCAGCAGCTCGGGACTAGCGGGGGCCTCAGATACGCAGTATTTT.

CDR3 residues: CASTLGGSQPQHF. CDR3 nucleotides: TGTGCCAGCACCCTAGGGGGCAGTCAGCCCCAGCATTTT. This chain uses TRBV6-4 with TRBJ1-5; TRBD1 agrees at 7 bases. The CDR3 consists of 13 residues. Per the germline V gene, CDR1 is MRHNA and CDR2 is SNTAGT. The V segment lost 7 bases and the J segment 6 bases; nucleotides outside the gene matches: 6.

This rearrangement joins TRBV10-1 to TRBJ1-2, with TRBD1 as a possible D gene (6 bases). CDR3 length: 13 amino acids. Trimming cost V 3 bases and J 3 bases, with 8 bases left between them. The V gene's germline CDR1 is WNHNN and CDR2 SYGVQD (reference sequence). The CDR3 reads CASSENRDYGYTF. CDR3 DNA: TGCGCCAGCAGTGAAAACAGGGACTATGGCTACACCTTC.

The chain carries TRBV19 and TRBJ1-5; 9 bases align to TRBD1. The CDR3 runs 16 residues. CDR1 LNHDA and CDR2 SQIVND come from the germline V gene (reference sequence). V was clipped by 3 bases and J by 3 bases; unmatched bases: 6. CDR3 DNA: TGTGCCAGTAGTATTGTGGACAGGGGTATCAATCAGCCCCAGCATTTT. It codes for CASSIVDRGINQPQHF.

This chain uses TRBV18 with TRBJ2-1; D remains ambiguous. The length of the CDR3 is 15 residues. Germline V CDR1 and CDR2: KGHSH, LQKENI. V gave up 3 bases and J gave up 1 base, with 10 bases separating them. In nucleotides, the CDR3 is TGTGCCAGCTCACCTTCTCACTCATCCTACAATGAGCAGTTCTTC. This sequence encodes CASSPSHSSYNEQFF.

The chain uses TRBV27 and TRBJ2-2; D unclear. CDR1 is MNHEY, CDR2 SMNVEV, per germline (reference sequence). Trimming shortened V by 4 bases and J by 3 bases, and 9 bases separated the two germline ends. The CDR3 totals 14 residues. CDR3 sequence reads: CASSYGLYTGELFF. The CDR3 DNA sequence: TGTGCCAGCAGTTATGGCTTGTACACCGGGGAGCTGTTTTTT.

The chain links TRBV7-3 to TRBJ2-1; TRBD1 aligns across 10 bases. This CDR3 has 17 residues. V was clipped by 1 base and J by 7 bases; unmatched bases: 10. The germline V gene has CDR1 SGHTA and CDR2 FQGTGA. CDR3 in amino acids: CASSLMGLGQGGNEQFF. CDR3 sequence (DNA): TGTGCCAGCAGCTTAATGGGCCTAGGACAGGGGGGGAATGAGCAGTTCTTC. The full variable domain, completed using reference TRBV7-3 and TRBJ2-1, is GAGVSQTPSNKVTEKGKYVELRCDPISGHTALYWYRQSLGQGPEFLIYFQGTGAADDSGLPNDRFFAVRPEGSVSTLKIQRTERGDSAVYLCASSLMGLGQGGNEQFFGPGTRLTVL.

CDR3 DNA: TGTGCCACCAGTGATGGGACAGGGACTGGAAACACCATATATTTT. It encodes CATSDGTGTGNTIYF. The genes are TRBV24-1 and TRBJ1-3; 9 bases align to TRBD1. CDR3 length: 15 residues. Germline CDR1 and CDR2: KGHDR and SFDVKD. J gave up 2 bases and V 3 bases, and 1 base lay outside the gene matches.

The chain recombines TRBV27 with TRBJ2-5; a weak D match, TRBD2 (6 bases). Trimming removed 3 bases from V and 2 bases from J, with 10 bases in between. Germline values: CDR1 MNHEY, CDR2 SMNVEV (reference sequence). The CDR3 runs to 14 residues. CDR3 nucleotides: TGTGCCAGCAGTTTCGGGAGTAGACAAGAGACCCAGTACTTC. It codes for CASSFGSRQETQYF.

The chain joins TRBV30 to TRBJ1-2; 7 positions agree with TRBD1. CDR3 size: 15 residues. In germline, CDR1 is GTSNPN, CDR2 SVGIG (reference sequence). V lost 3 bases, J lost 4 bases, and 11 bases stayed unmatched. The CDR3 DNA reads as TGTGCCTGGAGGCGACAGGGCCCGACGGTCTATGGCTACACCTTC. Protein sequence: CAWRRQGPTVYGYTF. The variable domain in full, with the rest retrieved from reference TRBV30 and TRBJ1-2, is SQTIHQWPATLVQPVGSPLSLECTVEGTSNPNLYWYRQAAGRGLQLLFYSVGIGQISSEVPQNLSASRPQDRQFILSSKKLLLSDSGFYLCAWRRQGPTVYGYTFGSGTRLTVV.

V is TRBV5-5 and J is TRBJ2-7, with 9 bases identical to TRBD2. This CDR3 is 15 amino acids long. The ends lost 0 bases at V and 3 bases at J; junction bases unmatched: 4. Germline lookup yields CDR1 SGHKS and CDR2 YYEKEE (reference sequence). The CDR3 sequence: CASSLAQRGVYEQYF. CDR3 sequence (DNA): TGTGCCAGCAGCTTGGCACAGCGGGGGGTCTACGAGCAGTACTTC.

This clone is a singleton in its sample. One junction end disagrees with the germline gene, perhaps due to a read error. The chain has TRBV29-1 and TRBJ1-4, with 8 bases aligning to TRBD1. The CDR3 loop spans 12 amino acids. Per the germline V gene, CDR1 is SQVTM and CDR2 is ANQGSEA. The chain's CDR3 is CSVKDRGEKLFF. The CDR3 DNA follows: TGCAGCGTTAAAGACAGGGGTGAAAAACTGTTTTTT.